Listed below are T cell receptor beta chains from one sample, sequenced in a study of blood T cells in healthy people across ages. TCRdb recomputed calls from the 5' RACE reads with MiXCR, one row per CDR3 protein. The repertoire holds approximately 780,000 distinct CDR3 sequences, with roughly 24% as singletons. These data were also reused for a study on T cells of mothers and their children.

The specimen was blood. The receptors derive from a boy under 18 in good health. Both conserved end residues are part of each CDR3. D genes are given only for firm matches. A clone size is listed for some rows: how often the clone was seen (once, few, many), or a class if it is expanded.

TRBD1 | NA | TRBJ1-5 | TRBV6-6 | TGTGCCAGCAGTTACCCAGGGGGAGACAATCAGCCCCAGCATTTT | CASSYPGGDNQPQHF
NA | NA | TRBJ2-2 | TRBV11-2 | TGTGCCAGCAGCCCACGGGTGGGGGGAGGTAGCGGGGAGCTGTTTTTT | CASSPRVGGGSGELFF
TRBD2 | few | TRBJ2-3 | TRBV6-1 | TGTGCCAGCAACACTCGGCAGCGGGGGGGCCGGGGAGATACGCAGTATTTT | CASNTRQRGGRGDTQYF
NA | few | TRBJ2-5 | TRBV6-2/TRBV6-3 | TGTGCCAGCAGTTATACCGGGCTGTACCAAGAGACCCAGTACTTC | CASSYTGLYQETQYF
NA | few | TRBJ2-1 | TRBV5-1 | TGCGCCAGCAGATTTGGGGTAAACAATGAGCAGTTCTTC | CASRFGVNNEQFF
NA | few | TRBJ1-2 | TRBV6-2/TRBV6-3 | TGTGCCAGCAGAACGCCAGGGGTTAGCTATGGCTACACCTTC | CASRTPGVSYGYTF
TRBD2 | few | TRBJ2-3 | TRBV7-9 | TGTGCCAGCAGCCGTAGTAGCGGGGCCACAGATACGCAGTATTTT | CASSRSSGATDTQYF
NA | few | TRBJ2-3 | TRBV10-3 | TGTGCCATCAGGGTTGATCCTGCTAGCACAGATACGCAGTATTTT | CAIRVDPASTDTQYF
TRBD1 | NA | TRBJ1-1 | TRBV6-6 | TGTGCCAGCAGTCACGGACAGGGGGAAGCTTTCTTT | CASSHGQGEAFF
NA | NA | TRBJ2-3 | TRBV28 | TGTGCCACCTGCTTAGGAGTGGGGGGAAGCCGAGATACGCAGTATTTT | CATCLGVGGSRDTQYF
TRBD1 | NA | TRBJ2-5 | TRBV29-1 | TGCAGCGTTGGACCGGGACAGGGGGCGAAGACCCAGTACTTC | CSVGPGQGAKTQYF
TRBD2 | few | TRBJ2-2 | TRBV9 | TGTGCCAGCAGCGTAGCGGGGGGGCCCGGGGAGCTGTTTTTT | CASSVAGGPGELFF
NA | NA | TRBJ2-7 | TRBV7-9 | TGTGCCAGCAGACCTCCGGGACTTAGCTACGAGCAGTACTTC | CASRPPGLSYEQYF
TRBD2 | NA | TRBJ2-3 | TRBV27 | TGTGCCAGCAGCACTAGCGGGGGAGAAGATACGCAGTATTTT | CASSTSGGEDTQYF
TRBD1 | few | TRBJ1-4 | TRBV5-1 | TGCGCCAGCAGCGTGGGACAGGGGAGCGCTAATGAAAAACTGTTTTTT | CASSVGQGSANEKLFF
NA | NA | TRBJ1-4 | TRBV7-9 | TGTGCCAGCAGCTTAGGCCGAGACAGGAGCATAGAAAAACTGTTTTTT | CASSLGRDRSIEKLFF
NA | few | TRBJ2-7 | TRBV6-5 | TGTGCCAGCAGTTACTCGACTTGGCTAGCTGGGCTCGAGCAGTACTTC | CASSYSTWLAGLEQYF
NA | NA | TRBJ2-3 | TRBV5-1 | TGCGCCAGCAGCTCGAGTTCCCGGACAGATACGCAGTATTTT | CASSSSSRTDTQYF
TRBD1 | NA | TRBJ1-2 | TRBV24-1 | TGTGCCACCAGTGCCACGACAGGGGCAAACTATGGCTACACCTTC | CATSATTGANYGYTF
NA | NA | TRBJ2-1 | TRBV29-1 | TGCAGCGCCAGGTCAAGCACCTACAATGAGCAGTTCTTC | CSARSSTYNEQFF
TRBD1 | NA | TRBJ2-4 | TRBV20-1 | TGCAGTGCTAGAGGGGACCGACAGGGAAACATTCAGTACTTC | CSARGDRQGNIQYF
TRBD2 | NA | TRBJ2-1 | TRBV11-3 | TGTGCCAGCAGCTCTGGACTAGCGGGGGGCTCAAGCTCCTACAATGAGCAGTTCTTC | CASSSGLAGGSSSYNEQFF
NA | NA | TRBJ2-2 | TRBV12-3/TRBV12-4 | TGTGCCAGCCTTCGGCCGTCAGGGGGGGTCTTGGGCACCGGGGAGCTGTTTTTT | CASLRPSGGVLGTGELFF
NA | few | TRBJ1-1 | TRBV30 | TGTGCCTGGACCCGGAACACTGAAGCTTTCTTT | CAWTRNTEAFF
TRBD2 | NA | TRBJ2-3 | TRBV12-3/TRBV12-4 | TGTGCCAGCAGTCTAGACAGAACTAGCGCAGATACGCAGTATTTT | CASSLDRTSADTQYF
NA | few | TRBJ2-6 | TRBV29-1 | TGCAGCGTTGCTGGTGGGGCCAACGTCCTGACTTTC | CSVAGGANVLTF
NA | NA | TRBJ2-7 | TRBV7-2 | TGTGCCAGCAGTACCTGGGGGGCCAACGAGCAGTACTTC | CASSTWGANEQYF
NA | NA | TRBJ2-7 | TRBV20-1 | TGCAGTGCTAGAGATTACGCTCCTCCCTACGAGCAGTACTTC | CSARDYAPPYEQYF
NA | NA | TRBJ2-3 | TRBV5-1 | TGCGCCAGCAGCTTGGGGGCATTTGGGACAGATACGCAGTATTTT | CASSLGAFGTDTQYF
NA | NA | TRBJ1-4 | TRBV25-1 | TGTGCCAGCAGTGAAACCGCGGCGGGTGAAAAACTGTTTTTT | CASSETAAGEKLFF
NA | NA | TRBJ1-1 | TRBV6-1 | TGTGCCACTGGGAACACTGAAGCTTTCTTT | CATGNTEAFF
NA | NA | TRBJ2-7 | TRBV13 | TGTGCCAGCAGCTTAGGGGTGAACCCCCTCTACGAGCAGTACTTC | CASSLGVNPLYEQYF
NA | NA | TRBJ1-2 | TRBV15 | TGTGCCACCAGCAGCCAACCCCTAAACCGGGACATTTATGGCTACACCTTC | CATSSQPLNRDIYGYTF
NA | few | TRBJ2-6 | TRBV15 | TGTGCCACCAGCAGAGATCTTACAGCTGGGGCCAACGTCCTGACTTTC | CATSRDLTAGANVLTF
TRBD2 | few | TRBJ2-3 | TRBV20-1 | TGCAGTTCCACCTTAGCGGGGCACACAGATACGCAGTATTTT | CSSTLAGHTDTQYF
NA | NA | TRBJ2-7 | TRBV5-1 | TGCGCCAGCAGCGATACGGACACCCACGAGCAGTACTTC | CASSDTDTHEQYF
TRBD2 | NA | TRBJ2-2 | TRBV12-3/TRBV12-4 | TGTGCCAGCAGCTCGGGGGGTTACACCGGGGAGCTGTTTTTT | CASSSGGYTGELFF
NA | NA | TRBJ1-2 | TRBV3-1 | TGTGCCAGCAGCCGCTCGAGCGCCGGGGGTGGCTACACCTTC | CASSRSSAGGGYTF
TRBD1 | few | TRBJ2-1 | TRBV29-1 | TGCAGCGTTGAAGATCGGTTAGGACAGGGTAGTTTTCATGAGCAGTTCTTC | CSVEDRLGQGSFHEQFF